These 20 T cell receptor beta chains came from one sample sequenced in a study of blood T cell repertoires in COVID-19. Measured with immunoSEQ multiplex PCR; TCRdb has only the in-frame clones, and not every one. The data hold over 300,000 clones, with approximately 88% observed a single time. Material: peripheral blood. The receptors shown here come from a man between 35 and 55 years old with acute or convalescent COVID-19.

CDR3 amino acids: CATSRDSQGYSNQPQHF. The DNA of the CDR3 is TGTGCCACCAGCAGAGATAGTCAGGGGTATAGCAATCAGCCCCAGCATTTT. This chain links TRBV15 with TRBJ1-5; perhaps TRBD1 as D (6 bases). V lost 0 bases to trimming and J lost 0 bases, with 12 bases between them. The germline gives CDR1 LNHNV, CDR2 YYDKDF (reference sequence). The CDR3 sequence is 17 residues long.

The rearrangement joins TRBV28 to TRBJ2-3; 14 bases are a match to TRBD2. Per germline, CDR1 MDHEN and CDR2 SYDVKM. This CDR3 comprises 18 residues. The V segment lost 4 bases and the J segment 3 bases; nucleotides outside the gene matches: 9. In nucleotides, the CDR3 is TGTGCCAGCAGTTCTGGGACTAGCGGGAGTTTTTGGACAGATACGCAGTATTTT. Its protein is CASSSGTSGSFWTDTQYF. Based on the CDR3 plus reference TRBV28 and TRBJ2-3, the full variable domain is DVKVTQSSRYLVKRTGEKVFLECVQDMDHENMFWYRQDPGLGLRLIYFSYDVKMKEKGDIPEGYSVSREKKERFSLILESASTNQTSMYLCASSSGTSGSFWTDTQYFGPGTRLTVL.

CDR3 DNA sequence: TGTGCCAGCAGTCTGGTTACAGGATTTCTGAACACTGAAGCTTTCTTT. Its translation: CASSLVTGFLNTEAFF. This chain uses TRBV5-6 with TRBJ1-1; TRBD1 might be the D (5 bases). Trimming removed 5 bases at V and 0 bases at J, with 17 bases between. CDR1 SGHDT and CDR2 YYEEEE come from the germline V gene. This CDR3 spans 16 amino acids. Full variable domain (remainder filled in from reference TRBV5-6 and TRBJ1-1): DAGVTQSPTHLIKTRGQQVTLRCSPKSGHDTVSWYQQALGQGPQFIFQYYEEEERQRGNFPDRFSGHQFPNYSSELNVNALLLGDSALYLCASSLVTGFLNTEAFFGQGTRLTVV.

This chain uses TRBV5-1 with TRBJ2-7, with TRBD2 identical over 15 bases. Germline-derived CDR1 and CDR2 are SGHRS and YFSETQ. J was trimmed by 2 bases and V by 4 bases; bases with no gene match: 1. The CDR3 sequence is 15 residues long. CDR3 loop: CASSGLAGGPYEQYF. CDR3 bases: TGCGCCAGCAGCGGACTAGCGGGAGGGCCCTACGAGCAGTACTTC.

A few counts support this clone. This chain joins TRBV6-5 and TRBJ1-2, with TRBD1 matching over 8 bases. With 4 bases clipped from V and 1 base from J, the junction kept 5 bases outside the gene matches. The CDR3 consists of 15 residues. Germline V gene data show CDR1 as MNHEY and CDR2 as SVGAGI. The CDR3 loop is CASSSGRGLNYGYTF. The CDR3 DNA reads TGTGCCAGCAGTTCTGGCAGGGGGCTTAACTATGGCTACACCTTC.

The gene calls are TRBV7-8 and TRBJ2-1; 8 bases map to TRBD2. The germline V gene has CDR1 SGHVS and CDR2 FQNEAQ. CDR3 length equals 15 residues. V lost 6 bases and J lost 3; bases outside the gene matches: 7. In nucleotides, the CDR3 is TGTGCCAGCAGGGTTTTAGCGGGATTCTACAATGAGCAGTTCTTC. Protein product: CASRVLAGFYNEQFF.

The chain joins TRBV5-4 to TRBJ1-2, with D possibly being TRBD1 (6 bases). The CDR3 has 14 amino acids. V dropped 0 bases and J dropped 4 bases, with 10 bases sitting between them. CDR1 and CDR2 (germline): SGHNT, YYREEE (reference sequence). The DNA for the CDR3 is TGTGCCAGCAGCTTGGGGGGACACGGCTATGGCTACACCTTC. The encoded protein is CASSLGGHGYGYTF. The full variable domain, in which reference TRBV5-4 and TRBJ1-2 provide the parts outside the CDR3, is ETGVTQSPTHLIKTRGQQVTLRCSSQSGHNTVSWYQQALGQGPQFIFQYYREEENGRGNFPPRFSGLQFPNYSSELNVNALELDDSALYLCASSLGGHGYGYTFGSGTRLTVV.

V gene TRBV27 combines with J gene TRBJ1-2; D might be TRBD1 (5 bases). With 8 bases removed from V and 8 bases from J, the gap between germline ends came to 15 bases. Germline V CDR1 and CDR2: MNHEY, SMNVEV (reference sequence). This CDR3 is built from 12 residues. CDR3 sequence reads: CASSAQGWGYTF. CDR3 sequence (DNA): TGTGCCAGCTCGGCTCAGGGTTGGGGCTACACCTTC.

V and J are TRBV30 and TRBJ2-5; TRBD1 matches at 7 bases. The germline CDR1 and CDR2 sequences are GTSNPN and SVGIG (reference sequence). The CDR3 consists of 12 residues. Trimming took 3 bases from V and 5 from J; bases not matched to a gene: 3. CDR3 DNA sequence: TGTGCCTGGAGCGACAGGGACGAGACCCAGTACTTC. Translated, it gives CAWSDRDETQYF.

This chain connects TRBV11-2 to TRBJ1-2, with 9 bases identical to TRBD1. The germline V gene has CDR1 SGHAT and CDR2 FQNNGV. Unmatched junction bases numbered 7, after V lost 5 bases and J lost 3 bases. This CDR3 has 15 amino acids. The CDR3 region is CASSRGTGTDYGYTF. CDR3 in DNA: TGTGCCAGCAGCCGCGGGACAGGGACGGACTATGGCTACACCTTC.

The CDR3 DNA reads TGTGCCAGCAGTTACTCACTGCATGCTACTGAAGCTTTCTTT. Its translation: CASSYSLHATEAFF. This sequence joins TRBV6-2 or TRBV6-3 and TRBJ1-1; no firm D call. This CDR3 is built from 14 residues. Trimming removed 0 bases at V and 5 bases at J, with 10 bases between. Germline loops: CDR1 MNHEY, CDR2 SVGEGT.

The V call is TRBV5-1, the J call TRBJ2-7; weak D call: TRBD2 (7 bases). The V and J ends lost 2 bases and 3 bases respectively, with 12 bases between them. This CDR3 has 14 amino acids. The germline gives CDR1 SGHRS, CDR2 YFSETQ. CDR3 nucleotides: TGCGCCAGCAGCTTAGAGGGGGGGTTCTACGAGCAGTACTTC. It is translated as CASSLEGGFYEQYF.

This chain uses TRBV4-1 with TRBJ1-3, with no clear D. This CDR3 has 15 amino acids. From germline, CDR1 is MGHRA and CDR2 YSYEKL. Trimming stripped 4 bases from V and 5 bases from J, with 15 bases between. CDR3 residues: CASSPRPGSRNTIYF. The CDR3 nucleotides read TGCGCCAGCAGCCCTCGACCAGGTTCCAGAAACACCATATATTTT.

The chain uses TRBV4-2 and TRBJ1-1; D unclear. The germline CDR1 and CDR2 sequences are LGHNA and YNFKEQ. The CDR3 has 14 residues. Trimming removed 2 bases at V and 1 base at J, with 8 bases between. Here the CDR3 DNA reads TGTGCCAGCAGCCAACAGAGCGCGAACACTGAAGCTTTCTTT. Protein product: CASSQQSANTEAFF.

This sequence joins TRBV2 and TRBJ1-6; TRBD1 might be the D (6 bases). CDR3 size: 13 residues. The germline V gene has CDR1 SNHLY and CDR2 FYNNEI. V was cut by 6 bases and J by 13 bases, with 16 bases left in between. Written as DNA, the CDR3 is TGTGCCAGCAGGACAGGAGGCCTTCGGCCCCTCCACTTT. This codes for CASRTGGLRPLHF.

The rearrangement links TRBV29-1 to TRBJ2-1, with D possibly TRBD1 on 7 matching bases. Germline values: CDR1 SQVTM, CDR2 ANQGSEA. This CDR3 is 13 amino acids long. V shed 7 bases and J shed 6 bases, with 16 bases lying between them. Here the CDR3 reads CSGRQGGSNEQFF. The CDR3 nucleotides are TGCAGCGGCCGACAGGGAGGTTCCAATGAGCAGTTCTTC.

V and J are TRBV6-5 and TRBJ1-5, with 8 bases matching TRBD1. CDR3 length: 14 amino acids. With V trimmed by 6 bases and J by 6 bases, 7 bases remained unmatched. Germline CDR1 and CDR2: MNHEY and SVGAGI. CDR3 DNA sequence: TGTGCCAGCAGGGGACAGGTCTCAGGTCAGCCCCAGCATTTT. It is translated as CASRGQVSGQPQHF.

The chain joins TRBV28 to TRBJ2-7, with D possibly matching TRBD1 (7 bases). The CDR3 runs to 16 residues. Germline CDR1 reads MDHEN; CDR2 reads SYDVKM. Trimming took off 1 base at V and 0 bases at J, with 13 bases between the two ends. The CDR3 spells CASSLFQGGSSYEQYF. As DNA, the CDR3 is TGTGCCAGCAGTTTATTTCAGGGGGGAAGCTCCTACGAGCAGTACTTC.

This chain uses TRBV11-3 with TRBJ2-7; 8 nucleotides line up with TRBD2. CDR3 length equals 14 residues. The germline CDR1 and CDR2 sequences are SGHNT and YENEEA. With 5 bases clipped from V and 4 bases from J, the junction kept 7 bases outside the gene matches. This chain's CDR3 is CASSLTSAPYEQYF. CDR3 bases: TGTGCCAGCAGCCTGACTAGCGCACCATACGAGCAGTACTTC.

The gene calls are TRBV11-2 and TRBJ1-4, with D maybe TRBD1 (6 bases). V lost 5 bases, J lost 5 bases, and 15 bases lay in between. The CDR3 runs 15 residues. Germline V gives CDR1 SGHAT, CDR2 FQNNGV. The CDR3 sequence is CASSLPTGKNEKLFF. The CDR3 DNA sequence: TGTGCCAGCAGCCTCCCAACAGGGAAGAATGAAAAACTGTTTTTT. Looking up the rest from reference TRBV11-2 and TRBJ1-4 gives the full variable domain: EAGVAQSPRYKIIEKRQSVAFWCNPISGHATLYWYQQILGQGPKLLIQFQNNGVVDDSQLPKDRFSAERLKGVDSTLKIQPAKLEDSAVYLCASSLPTGKNEKLFFGSGTQLSVL.